Presented here are 9 T cell receptor beta chains from one specimen sequenced in a study of blood T cell repertoires in COVID-19. TCRdb's table, derived via immunoSEQ multiplex PCR, lists solely in-frame clones and lacks some. The sample holds roughly 91,000 clones; more than 60% are singletons and the top ten take around 11%. The sample consisted of peripheral blood. These receptors originate from a man between 65 and 85 years old with acute or convalescent COVID-19.

The chain joins TRBV6-1 to TRBJ2-1; D ambiguous. CDR3 length: 15 residues. Germline V lookup: CDR1 MNHNS, CDR2 SASEGT. The V and J ends lost 2 bases and 10 bases respectively, with 18 bases between them. The CDR3 DNA reads TGTGCCAGCAGTGAATCTCCTAGTCCCGGTGAGGAGCAGTTCTTC. Amino acids: CASSESPSPGEEQFF.

The chain uses TRBV4-2 and TRBJ2-2, with D unclear. CDR3 size: 17 residues. CDR1 LGHNA and CDR2 YNFKEQ come from the germline V gene. Trimming took off 0 bases at V and 2 bases at J, with 13 bases between the two ends. CDR3 protein: CASSQDRASPNTGELFF. As DNA, the CDR3 is TGTGCCAGCAGCCAAGATAGAGCGTCACCAAACACCGGGGAGCTGTTTTTT.

V is TRBV27 and J is TRBJ2-1; 8 bases are shared with TRBD1. Germline V gene sequence: CDR1 MNHEY, CDR2 SMNVEV (reference sequence). Trimming removed 8 bases from V and 4 bases from J; junction bases left unmatched: 10. This CDR3 contains 15 residues. The CDR3 region is CASRQTGASYNEQFF. In DNA, the CDR3 is TGTGCCAGCCGTCAGACAGGGGCCTCGTACAATGAGCAGTTCTTC.

This sequence joins TRBV5-4 and TRBJ2-5; D perhaps matches TRBD1 (5 bases). Between the trimmed V and J ends, which lost 2 bases and 2 bases, there was a span of 10 bases. CDR3 length: 14 residues. From germline, CDR1 is SGHNT and CDR2 YYREEE (reference sequence). CDR3 DNA: TGTGCCAGCAGCTTCGGGCAGGGTCAAGAGACCCAGTACTTC. It is translated as CASSFGQGQETQYF.

V usage is TRBV4-1 and J usage is TRBJ1-2; D is possibly TRBD1 (5 bases). V lost 0 bases to trimming and J lost 4 bases, with 12 bases between them. The CDR3 totals 15 residues. Germline V lookup: CDR1 MGHRA, CDR2 YSYEKL. Here the CDR3 DNA reads TGCGCCAGCAGCCAAGATACGGGGGGTGGCTATGGCTACACCTTC. Translated, it gives CASSQDTGGGYGYTF.

The chain is built from TRBV18 and TRBJ2-7; possible D gene TRBD2, 6 bases. Germline V lookup: CDR1 KGHSH, CDR2 LQKENI. Trimming took off 4 bases at V and 0 bases at J, with 13 bases between the two ends. This CDR3 spans 15 amino acids. In DNA form, the CDR3 reads TGTGCCAGCTCACAAGTCCAGGGAGGCTCCTACGAGCAGTACTTC. This sequence encodes CASSQVQGGSYEQYF.

This clone was seen more than once but under ten times. This chain links TRBV5-8 with TRBJ2-3; 8 bases align to TRBD1. The V and J ends lost 5 bases and 1 base, in that order; junction bases with no gene match: 9. Per germline, CDR1 SGHTS and CDR2 YDEGEE. The CDR3 covers 16 residues. CDR3 in DNA: TGTGCCAGCAGTTTTGACAGGGGCTGGGGCACAGATACGCAGTATTTT. Its protein product is CASSFDRGWGTDTQYF. The full variable domain, in which reference TRBV5-8 and TRBJ2-3 provide the parts outside the CDR3, is EAGVTQSPTHLIKTRGQQATLRCSPISGHTSVYWYQQALGLGLQFLLWYDEGEERNRGNFPPRFSGRQFPNYSSELNVNALELEDSALYLCASSFDRGWGTDTQYFGPGTRLTVL.

The rearrangement uses TRBV4-2 and TRBJ2-5; TRBD1 aligns across 10 bases. CDR1 is LGHNA and CDR2 is YNFKEQ in the germline V gene. V was clipped by 4 bases and J by 5 bases; unmatched bases: 4. The length of the CDR3 is 14 residues. The CDR3 DNA reads TGTGCCAGCAGCCGTCCGGGACAGGGGGAGACCCAGTACTTC. Encoded protein: CASSRPGQGETQYF.

This rearrangement joins TRBV7-2 to TRBJ2-3; D perhaps matches TRBD2 (6 bases). V lost 0 bases and J lost 0, with 7 bases in between. Looked up from germline, CDR1 is SGHTA and CDR2 is FQGNSA. CDR3 length equals 15 residues. The CDR3 DNA follows: TGTGCCAGCAGCTTAGCGCGGGGAAGCACAGATACGCAGTATTTT. This encodes CASSLARGSTDTQYF.